This T cell receptor (beta chain) was sequenced during a study of cytomegalovirus exposure and HLA in healthy donors (dated by TCRdb to about 2017). Study-level background: According to a later analysis, one platform produced both the roughly 130 validation repertoires and the 730 or so repertoires of the first cohort. To predict cytomegalovirus infection status, the study combined high-throughput TCR immunosequencing, statistical association of individual TCRs with disease status, and machine learning. In addition to the first cohort of several hundred subjects, a separate validation cohort of approximately 130 different subjects was used. The aim of the study was to test whether cataloging public T cell receptors could identify signatures of past pathogen exposure. What the study reported, not specific to this receptor: Three of the identified cytomegalovirus-associated TCR beta chains were confirmed in vitro to be specific for cytomegalovirus antigens. In a later analysis, TCRs clustered in the first cohort were found to also tend to co-occur in the 130 or so validation repertoires, with approximately 95% of cluster scores above 0. The classifier was reported to diagnose cytomegalovirus status with high specificity and sensitivity in both the original cohort and the validation cohort. The study gave a list of 150 to 200 TCR beta chains associated with cytomegalovirus. All 120 or so repertoires were used to score co-occurrence in the validation cohort in a later analysis, because that analysis had no HLA typing for the cohort. Most TCR sequences were seen in very few donors, while some public TCRs were found in many individuals. According to the authors, the approach could potentially be generalized to other disease states and immunological phenotypes.

On this clone itself: It has no known antigen specificity. No qualities accompany the bases; no much larger clone lies one base away.

Donors formed part of the validation cohort, which comprised 120 subjects and was distinct from the first cohort of over 500 subjects. CDR1 and CDR2 are drawn from the germline V gene (reference sequence): SGHNT, YYREEE. V loses 0 bases of germline sequence and J loses 4 bases, and the interval between the two ends is 11 bases. The CDR3 numbers 14 residues from cysteine through phenylalanine. Of the read, only the CDR3 DNA is kept; its 42 bases are in frame from base 1. The protocol used for the library was the immunoSEQ multiplex PCR assay. In the original analysis: To diagnose cytomegalovirus status from the catalog of TCR beta chain sequences, a statistical classification framework was built. The source is immuneACCESS, and TCRdb retained only in-frame sequences with V and J called. Part of the clones is not carried over; for the studies checked, unresolved V genes explain less than half of this, and the remainder is unexplained. Clonal size and the V and J genes are those of that table, whereas D and trimming came from the DNA. The sample table lists about 150,000 clones, 90% of them with a count of one. Together, the top ten hold about 6.6% of the sample.

The receptor chain draws on TRBV5-4 and TRBJ2-7; a tentative D match to TRBD1 spans 5 bases. The sequence came from a woman aged 30 to 39 in good health and CMV-seropositive. The specimen was PBMCs. The nucleotide sequence reads as follows: TGTGCCAGCAGCTTGGGGGGCCCCCAATACGAGCAGTACTTC. This is translated as CASSLGGPQYEQYF.